This T cell receptor beta chain was recovered during a study of T cell responses to AZD1222 COVID-19 vaccine. As for the study in general: Second-dose schedules of about 4 or about 12 weeks were combined. General study results and limits: Distributed over spike, vaccine-associated CD4 TCRs predominated at 160-218 and 743-854. Donors, mostly white British, included more females; clonal diversity was possibly underestimated.

Points on this clone: Its target is unknown.

Clones were read by immunoSEQ multiplex PCR, and TCRdb kept only the in-frame ones, dropping some. Among under 130,000 clones listed, 88% were seen once. In germline, CDR1 is PRHDT, CDR2 FYEKMQ (reference sequence). The CDR3 extends over 13 amino acids. Trimming stripped 0 bases from V and 1 base from J, with 3 bases between. V usage is TRBV13 and J usage is TRBJ1-1; D unclear. The receptor was isolated from an adult in good health. The sequencing used peripheral blood, collected on day 0 of AZD1222 vaccination. The DNA of the CDR3 is TGTGCCAGCAGCTTAGGATGGAACACTGAAGCTTTCTTT. Encoded protein: CASSLGWNTEAFF. Drawing the rest from reference TRBV13 and TRBJ1-1, the complete variable domain is AAGVIQSPRHLIKEKRETATLKCYPIPRHDTVYWYQQGPGQDPQFLISFYEKMQSDKGSIPDRFSAQQFSDYHSELNMSSLELGDSALYFCASSLGWNTEAFFGQGTRLTVV.